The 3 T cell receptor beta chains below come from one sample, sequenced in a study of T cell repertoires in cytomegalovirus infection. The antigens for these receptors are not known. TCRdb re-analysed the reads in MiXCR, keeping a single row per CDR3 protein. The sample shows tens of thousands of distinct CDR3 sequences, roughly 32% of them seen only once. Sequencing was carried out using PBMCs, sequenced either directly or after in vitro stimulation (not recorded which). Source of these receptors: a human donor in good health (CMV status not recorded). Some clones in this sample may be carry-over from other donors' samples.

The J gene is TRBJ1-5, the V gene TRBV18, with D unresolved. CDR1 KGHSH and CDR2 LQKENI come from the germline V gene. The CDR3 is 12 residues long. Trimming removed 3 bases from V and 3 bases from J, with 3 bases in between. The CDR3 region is CASSPYNQPQHF. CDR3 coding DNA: TGTGCCAGCTCACCGTACAATCAGCCCCAGCATTTT.

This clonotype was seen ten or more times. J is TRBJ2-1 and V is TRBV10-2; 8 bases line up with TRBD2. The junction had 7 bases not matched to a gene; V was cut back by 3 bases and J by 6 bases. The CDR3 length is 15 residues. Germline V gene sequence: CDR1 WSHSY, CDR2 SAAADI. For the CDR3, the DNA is TGCGCCAGCAGTGATATGGTCGGGGGGGTCAATGAGCAGTTCTTC. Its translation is CASSDMVGGVNEQFF.

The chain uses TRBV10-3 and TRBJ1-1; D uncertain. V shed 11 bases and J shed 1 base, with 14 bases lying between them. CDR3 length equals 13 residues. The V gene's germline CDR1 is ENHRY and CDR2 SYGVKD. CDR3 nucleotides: TGTGCCTTCCAGTACACAGAGAACACTGAAGCTTTCTTT. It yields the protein CAFQYTENTEAFF.